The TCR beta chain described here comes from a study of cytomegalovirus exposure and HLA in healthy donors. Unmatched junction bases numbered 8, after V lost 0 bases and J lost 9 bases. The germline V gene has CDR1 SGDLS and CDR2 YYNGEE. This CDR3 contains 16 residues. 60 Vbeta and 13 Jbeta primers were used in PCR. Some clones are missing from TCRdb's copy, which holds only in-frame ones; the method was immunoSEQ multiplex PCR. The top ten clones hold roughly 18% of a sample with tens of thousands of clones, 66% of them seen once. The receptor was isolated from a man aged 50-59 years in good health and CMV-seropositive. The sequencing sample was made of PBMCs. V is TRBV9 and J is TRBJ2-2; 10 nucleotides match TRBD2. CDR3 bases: TGTGCCAGCAGCGTAGAGGTAGCGGGGGGCCTCCGGGAGCTGTTTTTT. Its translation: CASSVEVAGGLRELFF. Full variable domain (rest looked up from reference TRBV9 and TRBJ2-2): DSGVTQTPKHLITATGQRVTLRCSPRSGDLSVYWYQQSLDQGLQFLIQYYNGEERAKGNILERFSAQQFPDLHSELNLSSLELGDSALYFCASSVEVAGGLRELFFGEGSRLTVL.